This T cell receptor (beta chain) was sequenced for a study of Ad26.COV2.S vaccination and SARS-CoV-2 variants. Points from the study as a whole: A substantial breadth of spike-specific CD8+ and CD4+ T cell responses after vaccination has been reported.

CDR1 SGHNT and CDR2 YYREEE come from the germline V gene (reference sequence). This CDR3 region has 12 residues. The V and J ends lost 2 bases and 2 bases respectively, with 3 bases between them. Treatment denoted: about 20 received Ad26.COV2.S at low or high dose, single or two shots; 5 received placebo; per-sample allocation not given. It was on day 63 after the first vaccine or placebo injection that samples were taken. Donation came from an adult in Boston who was aged 18-55 years. Assay used: immunoSEQ multiplex PCR; TCRdb lists only in-frame clones, some missing. The sample lists more than 250,000 clones, around 87% occurring once. Regarding this clone: Its cognate antigen is unknown.

This TCR came from a person aged 18-65 years who received the Ad26.COV2.S COVID-19 vaccine or a placebo. This chain joins TRBV5-4 and TRBJ2-3, with D unresolved. The sequencing here drew on peripheral blood, taken in a trial of Ad26.COV2.S vaccine versus placebo. The CDR3 here is CASSFPTDTQYF. CDR3 nucleotides: TGTGCCAGCAGCTTCCCCACAGATACGCAGTATTTT.